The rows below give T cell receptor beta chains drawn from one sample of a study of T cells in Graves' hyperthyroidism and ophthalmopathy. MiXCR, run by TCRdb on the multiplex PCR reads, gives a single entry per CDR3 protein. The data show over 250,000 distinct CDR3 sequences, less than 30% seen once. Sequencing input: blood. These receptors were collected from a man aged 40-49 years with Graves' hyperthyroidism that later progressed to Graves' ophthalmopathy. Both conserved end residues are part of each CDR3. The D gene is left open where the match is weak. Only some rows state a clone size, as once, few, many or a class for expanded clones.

cdr3_aa: CASSLIGGTEAFF
cdr3_nt: TGTGCCAGCAGTTTAATTGGTGGGACTGAAGCTTTCTTT
d_call: .
v_call: TRBV12-3/TRBV12-4
cdr3_length: 13
clone_size: many
j_call: TRBJ1-1

cdr3_aa: CASSLSGSNQPQHF
cdr3_nt: TGTGCCAGCAGTTTATCTGGTAGCAATCAGCCCCAGCATTTT
d_call: .
v_call: TRBV28
cdr3_length: 14
clone_size: many
j_call: TRBJ1-5

cdr3_aa: CASSQGPYSKETQYF
cdr3_nt: TGTGCCAGCAGTCAGGGACCGTACTCCAAAGAGACCCAGTACTTC
d_call: .
v_call: TRBV12-3/TRBV12-4
cdr3_length: 15
clone_size: few
j_call: TRBJ2-5

cdr3_aa: CASSFRPTSGNYNEQFF
cdr3_nt: TGCGCCAGCAGCTTCCGACCGACTAGCGGGAACTACAATGAGCAGTTCTTC
d_call: TRBD2
v_call: TRBV5-1
cdr3_length: 17
clone_size: many
j_call: TRBJ2-1

cdr3_aa: CASSPDSSYEQYF
cdr3_nt: TGCGCCAGCAGCCCGGACAGCTCCTACGAGCAGTACTTC
d_call: .
v_call: TRBV5-1
cdr3_length: 13
clone_size: many
j_call: TRBJ2-7

cdr3_aa: CASSVRTGATSYEQYF
cdr3_nt: TGTGCCAGCAGCGTCCGAACGGGCGCCACTTCCTACGAGCAGTACTTC
d_call: .
v_call: TRBV7-8
cdr3_length: 16
clone_size: .
j_call: TRBJ2-7

cdr3_aa: CASSLRRGRGNTIYF
cdr3_nt: TGTGCCAGCAGCCTCCGTCGAGGGCGCGGAAACACCATATATTTT
d_call: .
v_call: TRBV11-1
cdr3_length: 15
clone_size: many
j_call: TRBJ1-3

cdr3_aa: CSVGVRNTEAFF
cdr3_nt: TGCAGCGTTGGTGTCAGGAACACTGAAGCTTTCTTT
d_call: .
v_call: TRBV29-1
cdr3_length: 12
clone_size: many
j_call: TRBJ1-1

cdr3_aa: CATQRDSNQPQHF
cdr3_nt: TGTGCCACCCAGCGAGATAGCAATCAGCCCCAGCATTTT
d_call: .
v_call: TRBV2
cdr3_length: 13
clone_size: many
j_call: TRBJ1-5

cdr3_aa: CASTEAETQYF
cdr3_nt: TGTGCCAGCACAGAGGCAGAGACCCAGTACTTC
d_call: .
v_call: TRBV6-1
cdr3_length: 11
clone_size: many
j_call: TRBJ2-5

cdr3_aa: CASSSEGGAAYEHYF
cdr3_nt: TGTGCCAGCAGCTCTGAAGGGGGGGCAGCCTACGAGCATTACTTC
d_call: .
v_call: TRBV7-6
cdr3_length: 15
clone_size: few
j_call: TRBJ2-7

cdr3_aa: CASSQDLTQSKYISPLHF
cdr3_nt: TGTGCCAGCAGCCAAGATCTTACACAGTCGAAGTACATTTCACCCCTCCACTTT
d_call: .
v_call: TRBV4-2
cdr3_length: 18
clone_size: many
j_call: TRBJ1-6

cdr3_aa: CASNRHPRDYGYTF
cdr3_nt: TGTGCCAGCAACCGACACCCAAGGGACTATGGCTACACCTTC
d_call: .
v_call: TRBV12-3/TRBV12-4
cdr3_length: 14
clone_size: many
j_call: TRBJ1-2

cdr3_aa: CASSRQRSANTGELFF
cdr3_nt: TGTGCCAGCAGTAGACAGCGATCCGCGAACACCGGGGAGCTGTTTTTT
d_call: .
v_call: TRBV2
cdr3_length: 16
clone_size: many
j_call: TRBJ2-2

cdr3_aa: CASSFGTGPEQYF
cdr3_nt: TGCGCCAGCAGCTTTGGGACAGGTCCCGAGCAGTACTTC
d_call: TRBD1
v_call: TRBV5-1
cdr3_length: 13
clone_size: .
j_call: TRBJ2-7

cdr3_aa: CASSMVEGRWNQPQHF
cdr3_nt: TGTGCCAGTAGTATGGTTGAGGGGCGGTGGAATCAGCCCCAGCATTTT
d_call: .
v_call: TRBV19
cdr3_length: 16
clone_size: many
j_call: TRBJ1-5

cdr3_aa: CATSGGTGEAKNIQYF
cdr3_nt: TGTGCCACCAGCGGAGGGACAGGGGAGGCCAAAAACATTCAGTACTTC
d_call: TRBD1
v_call: TRBV15
cdr3_length: 16
clone_size: many
j_call: TRBJ2-4

cdr3_aa: CASSSRGEQYF
cdr3_nt: TGTGCCAGCAGCTCCCGAGGGGAGCAGTACTTC
d_call: .
v_call: TRBV12-3/TRBV12-4
cdr3_length: 11
clone_size: many
j_call: TRBJ2-7

cdr3_aa: CASSQEEGRGANQPQHF
cdr3_nt: TGCGCCAGCAGCCAAGAGGAAGGAAGAGGGGCCAATCAGCCCCAGCATTTT
d_call: .
v_call: TRBV4-1
cdr3_length: 17
clone_size: few
j_call: TRBJ1-5

cdr3_aa: CASSPHSYEQYF
cdr3_nt: TGTGCCAGCTCGCCGCACTCCTACGAGCAGTACTTC
d_call: .
v_call: TRBV27
cdr3_length: 12
clone_size: many
j_call: TRBJ2-7

cdr3_aa: CASKRGNYGYTF
cdr3_nt: TGTGCCAGCAAGAGAGGGAACTATGGCTACACCTTC
d_call: .
v_call: TRBV28
cdr3_length: 12
clone_size: .
j_call: TRBJ1-2

cdr3_aa: CSASKGTSVYEQYF
cdr3_nt: TGCAGTGCTAGCAAAGGGACTAGCGTCTACGAGCAGTACTTC
d_call: TRBD2
v_call: TRBV20-1
cdr3_length: 14
clone_size: many
j_call: TRBJ2-7

cdr3_aa: CASSLLGQGERGYTF
cdr3_nt: TGTGCCAGCAGTTTATTGGGACAGGGGGAGCGTGGCTACACCTTC
d_call: TRBD1
v_call: TRBV27
cdr3_length: 15
clone_size: many
j_call: TRBJ1-2

cdr3_aa: CASSYSNYQYF
cdr3_nt: TGTGCCAGCAGTTACTCGAATTACCAGTACTTC
d_call: .
v_call: TRBV6-5
cdr3_length: 11
clone_size: few
j_call: TRBJ2-7

cdr3_aa: CASSLFVGKETQYF
cdr3_nt: TGTGCCAGCAGCCTTTTCGTGGGGAAAGAGACCCAGTACTTC
d_call: .
v_call: TRBV2
cdr3_length: 14
clone_size: many
j_call: TRBJ2-5

cdr3_aa: CASSLAFGGEAFF
cdr3_nt: TGCGCCAGCAGCTTGGCCTTTGGCGGTGAAGCTTTCTTT
d_call: .
v_call: TRBV5-1
cdr3_length: 13
clone_size: many
j_call: TRBJ1-1